These T cell receptor beta chains were read from a single sample in a study of blood T cell repertoires in COVID-19. Here immunoSEQ multiplex PCR was the method, and the copy in TCRdb shows in-frame clones only, minus some. Of approximately 210,000 clones in the sample, around four fifths were seen once. Sequenced: peripheral blood. All receptors derive from a woman in her 70s with active or convalescent COVID-19. Both conserved end residues are part of each CDR3. A D gene is named only where the DNA matches it firmly. A row's size may be missing; if present it is once, few, many or a size class.

CDR3,DNA,J,V,D,size
CASLLGTGKLFF,TGTGCCAGCCTACTGGGTACGGGAAAACTGTTTTTT,TRBJ1-4,TRBV28,-,-
CASSPSGTATNEKLFF,TGTGCCAGCTCACCCTCCGGGACAGCAACTAATGAAAAACTGTTTTTT,TRBJ1-4,TRBV18,TRBD1,-
CASSLGQGIQETQYF,TGTGCCAGCAGCTTGGGACAGGGGATCCAAGAGACCCAGTACTTC,TRBJ2-5,TRBV7-9,TRBD1,-
CASSLRGPTGELFF,TGTGCCAGCAGCCTCAGGGGGCCTACCGGGGAGCTGTTTTTT,TRBJ2-2,TRBV6-2/TRBV6-3,TRBD1,-
CASSYTASGAGETQYF,TGTGCCAGCAGTTACACAGCTAGCGGGGCGGGGGAGACCCAGTACTTC,TRBJ2-5,TRBV6-5,TRBD2,-
CASSRTTATYEQYF,TGTGCCAGCAGTAGGACTACTGCTACCTACGAGCAGTACTTC,TRBJ2-7,TRBV6-5,-,-
CASSQNGPTDRAFF,TGTGCCAGCAGCCAAAACGGGCCGACAGATAGGGCTTTCTTT,TRBJ1-1,TRBV5-5,-,-
CASTLLGDGTDTQYF,TGTGCCAGCACCCTGTTGGGAGACGGCACAGATACGCAGTATTTT,TRBJ2-3,TRBV7-8,-,-
CASSAQGTEAFF,TGTGCCAGCAGCGCTCAGGGCACTGAAGCTTTCTTT,TRBJ1-1,TRBV12-3/TRBV12-4,-,-
CASSSQTARNTPGDYRRYEQYF,TGTGCCAGCAGCTCCCAGACGGCACGTAACACGCCCGGGGACTACCGACGCTACGAGCAGTACTTC,TRBJ2-7,TRBV13,TRBD2,-
CASSLEMASPLHF,TGTGCCAGCAGCTTAGAGATGGCTTCACCCCTCCACTTT,TRBJ1-6,TRBV7-2,-,-
CASSESRAGGYETQYF,TGTGCCAGCAGTGAAAGTAGGGCAGGGGGCTATGAGACCCAGTACTTC,TRBJ2-5,TRBV2,TRBD1,-
CASTLGPGQSGNTIYF,TGTGCCAGCACACTGGGGCCGGGACAGTCTGGAAACACCATATATTTT,TRBJ1-3,TRBV3-1/TRBV3-2,TRBD1,-
CASKTTSSGANVLTF,TGTGCCAGCAAAACTACCAGCTCTGGGGCCAACGTCCTGACTTTC,TRBJ2-6,TRBV28,-,few
CASSRQPTSSEQYF,TGTGCTAGCAGCCGACAGCCTACCTCGAGTGAGCAGTACTTC,TRBJ2-7,TRBV7-7,-,few
CAAANRVGGEQYF,TGTGCCGCTGCCAACAGGGTAGGCGGCGAGCAGTACTTC,TRBJ2-7,TRBV6-6,-,once
CASSLTGGLIYSGNTIYF,TGCGCCAGCAGCTTAACAGGGGGCTTAATCTACTCTGGAAACACCATATATTTT,TRBJ1-3,TRBV5-1,TRBD1,-
CASSQGSARTDTQYF,TGTGCCAGCAGCCAAGGGAGTGCCCGCACAGATACGCAGTATTTT,TRBJ2-3,TRBV5-4,-,-
CASSQHLAGWGPDTQYF,TGCGCCAGCAGCCAACACCTAGCGGGGTGGGGCCCAGATACGCAGTATTTT,TRBJ2-3,TRBV4-3,TRBD2,-
CASSSGPGAFF,TGTGCCAGCAGCTCAGGGCCAGGGGCTTTCTTT,TRBJ1-1,TRBV7-9,-,-
CASSLTGGVRGYTF,TGTGCCAGCAGCTTGACAGGGGGCGTGCGGGGCTACACCTTC,TRBJ1-2,TRBV27,TRBD1,-
CASSSRQNSNQPQHF,TGTGCCAGCAGTTCGAGACAGAATAGCAATCAGCCCCAGCATTTT,TRBJ1-5,TRBV5-8,-,few
CARSLKDRGNEQFF,TGTGCCAGAAGCCTCAAAGACAGGGGCAATGAGCAGTTCTTC,TRBJ2-1,TRBV5-3,TRBD1,-
CASSPRGGGGDEQFF,TGCGCCAGCAGCCCCCGAGGGGGAGGGGGGGATGAGCAGTTCTTC,TRBJ2-1,TRBV4-1,-,few
CASRPGSGGRHEQFF,TGCGCCAGCAGGCCCGGTAGCGGGGGGCGGCATGAGCAGTTCTTC,TRBJ2-1,TRBV10-2,TRBD2,-
CASRGASPPLGNQPQHF,TGTGCCAGTAGAGGGGCCAGTCCCCCCTTGGGCAATCAGCCCCAGCATTTT,TRBJ1-5,TRBV19,-,-
CASSLELLTDTQYF,TGTGCCAGCAGCTTAGAGTTACTCACAGATACGCAGTATTTT,TRBJ2-3,TRBV5-5,-,few
CASSQRTGHEKLFF,TGTGCCAGCAGCCAAAGGACAGGGCATGAAAAACTGTTTTTT,TRBJ1-4,TRBV3-1/TRBV3-2,TRBD1,-
CASSRKLAGDPEQFF,TGCGCCAGCAGCCGAAAACTAGCGGGAGATCCTGAGCAGTTCTTC,TRBJ2-1,TRBV5-1,TRBD2,-
CASSPFSGSPGELFF,TGTGCCAGCAGCCCTTTTAGCGGGAGTCCCGGGGAGCTGTTTTTT,TRBJ2-2,TRBV3-1/TRBV3-2,TRBD2,-
CASSLGQNNEQFF,TGTGCCAGCAGCCTTGGACAGAACAATGAGCAGTTCTTC,TRBJ2-1,TRBV3-1/TRBV3-2,-,-
CASTENYDTIYF,TGCGCCAGCACCGAGAATTACGACACCATATATTTT,TRBJ1-3,TRBV10-2,-,-
CASSLSPGNNYGYTF,TGCGCCAGCAGCTTGAGTCCCGGGAATAACTATGGCTACACCTTC,TRBJ1-2,TRBV5-1,-,-
CATHGPSGGVWYGYTF,TGTGCCACCCATGGGCCCTCAGGGGGCGTGTGGTATGGCTACACCTTC,TRBJ1-2,TRBV28,TRBD1,-
CASSRLGAGSRDTQYF,TGTGCCAGCAGCCGTTTAGGTGCGGGATCAAGAGATACGCAGTATTTT,TRBJ2-3,TRBV14,-,-
CASRSQGAQETQYF,TGCGCCAGCCGCTCACAGGGAGCCCAAGAGACCCAGTACTTC,TRBJ2-5,TRBV5-1,-,few
CATADTNTGELFF,TGCGCCACCGCGGACACGAACACCGGGGAGCTGTTTTTT,TRBJ2-2,TRBV4-1,-,-
CASSYITKPYEQYF,TGTGCCAGCAGTTACATAACTAAACCCTACGAGCAGTACTTC,TRBJ2-7,TRBV6-5,-,-
CASTFVAVSTDTQYF,TGTGCCAGCACCTTCGTGGCGGTTAGCACAGATACGCAGTATTTT,TRBJ2-3,TRBV7-2,-,once
CASSQEKDRGIGNTIYF,TGTGCCAGCAGCCAAGAGAAGGACAGGGGGATTGGAAACACCATATATTTT,TRBJ1-3,TRBV3-1/TRBV3-2,TRBD1,-
CAVSSYSGYTF,TGTGCCGTCTCCTCTTACAGTGGCTACACCTTC,TRBJ1-2,TRBV19,-,few
CASSPPGQGNTGELFF,TGTGCCAGCTCACCACCTGGACAGGGGAACACCGGGGAGCTGTTTTTT,TRBJ2-2,TRBV18,TRBD1,-
CASSSQAGQNTEAFF,TGTGCCAGTAGTAGCCAAGCAGGCCAGAACACTGAAGCTTTCTTT,TRBJ1-1,TRBV19,-,-
CASSLSSGWRETQYF,TGTGCCAGCAGCCTCTCTAGCGGTTGGAGGGAGACCCAGTACTTC,TRBJ2-5,TRBV7-8,TRBD2,few
CASSPGQGLRTIYF,TGTGCCAGCTCCCCCGGACAGGGTTTACGCACCATATATTTT,TRBJ1-3,TRBV18,TRBD1,-
CATSAQGSTYNEQFF,TGTGCCACCAGTGCCCAGGGGAGTACCTACAATGAGCAGTTCTTC,TRBJ2-1,TRBV24-1,-,-
CASSLAGVGSPLHF,TGTGCCAGCAGCTTGGCGGGGGTGGGTTCACCCCTCCACTTT,TRBJ1-6,TRBV5-5,-,-
CASAAGGREETQYF,TGTGCCAGCGCAGCGGGGGGGCGGGAAGAGACCCAGTACTTC,TRBJ2-5,TRBV5-6,TRBD2,once
CASTSDRGIHEQYF,TGTGCCAGCACCTCAGATAGGGGTATCCACGAGCAGTACTTC,TRBJ2-7,TRBV28,-,-
CASSLRAWVGDTQYF,TGTGCCAGCAGCCTACGCGCGTGGGTCGGGGATACGCAGTATTTT,TRBJ2-3,TRBV7-9,-,-
CASTSIVGSGTQYF,TGCGCCAGCACCTCTATTGTGGGGAGCGGTACTCAGTACTTC,TRBJ2-4,TRBV5-1,-,-
CASSASHRVNTEAFF,TGTGCCAGCAGTGCAAGCCACAGGGTGAACACTGAAGCTTTCTTT,TRBJ1-1,TRBV7-9,-,-
CASSNRGYITDEQFF,TGTGCCAGCAGTAACAGGGGGTACATCACGGATGAGCAGTTCTTC,TRBJ2-1,TRBV11-2,TRBD1,-